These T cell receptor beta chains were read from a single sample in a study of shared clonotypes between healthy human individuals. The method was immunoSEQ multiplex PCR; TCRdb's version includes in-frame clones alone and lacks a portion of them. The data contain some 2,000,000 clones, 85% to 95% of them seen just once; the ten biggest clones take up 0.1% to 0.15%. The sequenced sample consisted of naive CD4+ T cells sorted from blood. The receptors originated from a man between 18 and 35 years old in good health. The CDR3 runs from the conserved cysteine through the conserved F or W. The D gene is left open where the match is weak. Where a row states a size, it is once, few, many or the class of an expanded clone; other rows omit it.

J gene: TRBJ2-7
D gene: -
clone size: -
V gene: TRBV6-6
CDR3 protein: CASKSEGRDSYEQYF

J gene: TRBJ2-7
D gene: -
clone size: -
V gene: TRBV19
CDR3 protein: CASSHRASYEQYF

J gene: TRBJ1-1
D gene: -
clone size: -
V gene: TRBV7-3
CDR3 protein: CASSLMGANTEAFF

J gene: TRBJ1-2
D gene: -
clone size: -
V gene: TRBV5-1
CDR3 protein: CASSLSGGYGYTF

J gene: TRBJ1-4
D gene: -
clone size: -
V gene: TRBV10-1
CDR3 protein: CASSAATNEKLFF

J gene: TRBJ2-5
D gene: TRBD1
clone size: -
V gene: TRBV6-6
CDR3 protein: CASSTGTGGYQETQYF

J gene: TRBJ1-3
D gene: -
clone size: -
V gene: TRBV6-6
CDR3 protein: CASRRTTVLSGNTIYF

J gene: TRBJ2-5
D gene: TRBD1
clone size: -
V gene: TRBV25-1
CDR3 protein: CASSETGQFQETQYF

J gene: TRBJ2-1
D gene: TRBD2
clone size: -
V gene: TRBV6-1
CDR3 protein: CASSEAGLAGSYNEQFF

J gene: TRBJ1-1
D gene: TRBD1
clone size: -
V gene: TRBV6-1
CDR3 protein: CASSDWTGGRTEAFF

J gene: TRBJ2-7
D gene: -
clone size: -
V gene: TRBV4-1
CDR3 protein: CASSQRRAYEQYF

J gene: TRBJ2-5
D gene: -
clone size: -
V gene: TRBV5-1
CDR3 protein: CASSFTSGQETQYF

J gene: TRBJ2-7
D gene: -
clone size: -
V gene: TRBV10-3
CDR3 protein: CAISESTGTYEQYF

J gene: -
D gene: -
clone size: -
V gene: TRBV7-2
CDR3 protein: CASRILGEQFF

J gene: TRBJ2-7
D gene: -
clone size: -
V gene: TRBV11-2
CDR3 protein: CASSRDRPGTAAYEQYF

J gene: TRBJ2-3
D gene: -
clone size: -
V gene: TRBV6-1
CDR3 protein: CASSERLATTDTQYF

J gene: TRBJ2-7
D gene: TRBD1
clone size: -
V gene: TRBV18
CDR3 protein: CASSPGQGPYEQYF

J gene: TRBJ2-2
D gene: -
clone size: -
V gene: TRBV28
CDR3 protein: CASSSFWTVDRELFF

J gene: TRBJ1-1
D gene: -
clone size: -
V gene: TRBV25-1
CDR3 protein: CASSESWLPEAFF

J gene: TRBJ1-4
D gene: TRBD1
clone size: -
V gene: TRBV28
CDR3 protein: CASGDRGRSNEKLFF

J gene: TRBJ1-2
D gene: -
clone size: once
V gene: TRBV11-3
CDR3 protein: CASSLGLTYYGYTF

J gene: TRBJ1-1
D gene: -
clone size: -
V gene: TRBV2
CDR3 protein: CASSTVMNTEAFF

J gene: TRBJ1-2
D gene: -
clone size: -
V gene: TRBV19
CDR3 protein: CASSIVDKGIGYTF

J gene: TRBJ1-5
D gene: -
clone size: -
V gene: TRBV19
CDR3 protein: CASKGGPSNQPQHF

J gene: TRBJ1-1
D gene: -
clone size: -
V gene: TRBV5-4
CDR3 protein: CASRRPGDTEAFF

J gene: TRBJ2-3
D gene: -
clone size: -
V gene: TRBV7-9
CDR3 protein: CASSLMRGPRGDTQYF

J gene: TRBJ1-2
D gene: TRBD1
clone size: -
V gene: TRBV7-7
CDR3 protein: CASSPLPTGFHLFSFHGYTF

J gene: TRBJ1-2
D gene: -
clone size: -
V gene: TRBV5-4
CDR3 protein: CASSIGSNYGYTF

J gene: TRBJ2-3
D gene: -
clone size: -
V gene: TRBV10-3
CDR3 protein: CAISAGKSTDTQYF

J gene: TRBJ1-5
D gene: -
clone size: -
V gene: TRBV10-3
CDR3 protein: CATSPQTFNQPQHF

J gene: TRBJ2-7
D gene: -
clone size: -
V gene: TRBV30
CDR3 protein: CAWSVRSYEQYF

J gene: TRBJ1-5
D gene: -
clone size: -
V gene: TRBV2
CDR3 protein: CASSEAALDNQPQHF

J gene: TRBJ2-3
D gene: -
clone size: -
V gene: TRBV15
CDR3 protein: CATSRDDYGDTQYF

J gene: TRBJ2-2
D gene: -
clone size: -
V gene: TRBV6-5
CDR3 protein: CASSYSGVEELFF

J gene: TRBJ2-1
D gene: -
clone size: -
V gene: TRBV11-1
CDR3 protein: CASSLGGVSYNEQFF

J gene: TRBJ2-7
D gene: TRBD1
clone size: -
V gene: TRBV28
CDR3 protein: CASSRPGQTYEQYF

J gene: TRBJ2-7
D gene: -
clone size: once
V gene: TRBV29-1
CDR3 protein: CSVWDTAGEQYF

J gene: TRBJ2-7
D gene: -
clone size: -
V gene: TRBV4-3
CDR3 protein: CASSQVVGPSSYEQYF

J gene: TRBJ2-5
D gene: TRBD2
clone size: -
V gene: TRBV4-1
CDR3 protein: CASSQALAGTGETQYF

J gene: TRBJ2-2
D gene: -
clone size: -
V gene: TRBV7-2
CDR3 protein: CASSVDYPGELFF

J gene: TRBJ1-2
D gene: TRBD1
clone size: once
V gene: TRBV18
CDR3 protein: CASSPKGDRASGYTF

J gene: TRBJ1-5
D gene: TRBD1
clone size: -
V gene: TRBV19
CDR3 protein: CASSPRTGGQQPRHF

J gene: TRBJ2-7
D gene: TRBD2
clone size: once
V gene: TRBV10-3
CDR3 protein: CAISVGTSGSYEQYF

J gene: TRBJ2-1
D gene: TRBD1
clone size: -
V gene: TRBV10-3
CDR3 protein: CAISLKPWDSNEQFF

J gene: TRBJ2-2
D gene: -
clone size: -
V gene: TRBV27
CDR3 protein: CASRGENTGELFF

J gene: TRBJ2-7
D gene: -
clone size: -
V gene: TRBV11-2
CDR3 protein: CASSFGPPGVEQYF

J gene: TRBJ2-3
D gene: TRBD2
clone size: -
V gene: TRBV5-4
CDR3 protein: CASSLVGRGASDTQYF

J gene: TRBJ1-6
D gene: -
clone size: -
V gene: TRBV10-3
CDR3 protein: CAIKAGYDSPLHF